This T cell receptor (beta chain) was recovered during a study of shared clonotypes between healthy human individuals. Whole-study context: Each donor had three CD4 naive, three CD4 memory, two CD8 naive and one CD8 memory plate.

The V end was cut by 4 bases, the J end by 4 bases, with 10 bases between. Per germline, CDR1 LNHDA and CDR2 SQIVND (reference sequence). The CDR3 spans 13 residues. Positive CCR7 selection of CD45RO-negative cells yielded the naive CD8 cells, and terminally differentiated effector memory CD45RA+ cells were excluded. Whole-study results and caveats: Only blood was sampled; tissue repertoires likely differ. Donor clonotype sharing was expected to depend on sequencing depth.

The DNA input per sorted-subset replicate PCR was roughly 180 ng, corresponding to some 30,000 T cell genomes. Sequencing was performed with immunoSEQ multiplex PCR; in TCRdb, only in-frame clones are kept and a portion is missing. In the table there are roughly 2,000,000 clones, roughly 93% of which are singletons. Comments on this clone: The antigen is unknown.

The material sequenced was naive CD8+ T cells from PBMCs. This chain uses TRBV19 with TRBJ1-1; D possibly corresponds to TRBD1 (5 bases). The TCR comes from a man aged 18 to 30 in good health. Some clones in this sample may be carry-over from other donors' samples. This CDR3 reads CASSTDGGTEAFF. The CDR3 DNA reads TGTGCCAGTAGTACGGATGGGGGCACTGAAGCTTTCTTT.